This TCR beta chain originates from a study of cytomegalovirus exposure and HLA in healthy donors. Germline V gene lookup returns CDR1 MGHRA and CDR2 YSYEKL. J lost 6 bases, V lost 8 bases, and 6 bases had no gene match. The CDR3 covers 12 residues. Overall study findings and caveats: Previously analyzed data showed that most TCR beta V segments were productive at a frequency of about 87% or about 30%. Later analysis suggested links between common viral pathogens and several top significant clusters.

The PCR employed 60 Vbeta primers together with 13 Jbeta primers. Measured with immunoSEQ multiplex PCR; TCRdb has only the in-frame clones, and not every one. This table holds roughly 120,000 clones. About this clone itself: The target antigen is unknown.

What was sequenced was PBMCs. This TCR was sampled from a man younger than 35 in good health and CMV-seronegative. J is TRBJ1-1 and V is TRBV4-1, with 7 positions matching TRBD1. DNA for the CDR3: TGCGCCAGCGAGGGGGCGCGGTCTGAAGCTTTCTTT. It codes for CASEGARSEAFF.